Listed below are T cell receptor beta chains from one sample, sequenced in a study of Tregs in tolerant kidney transplant recipients. Only in-frame clones appear in the TCRdb table, and some are missing; sequencing was by immunoSEQ multiplex PCR. The sample yields about 83,000 clones, 95% to 98% seen once. The sample consisted of CD4+ T cells from blood, taken before the transplant. These receptors were collected from a human donor who received a combined kidney and bone marrow transplant. Each CDR3 is given with its conserved first and last residue. The D gene is left open where the match is weak. Some rows have no size entry. The others give once, few or many, or a class for an expanded clone.

size: .; J: TRBJ1-1; D: .; V: TRBV4-3; DNA: TGCGCCAGCAGCCAAGGAGTTGTCACTGAAGCTTTCTTT; CDR3: CASSQGVVTEAFF
size: .; J: TRBJ2-5; D: .; V: TRBV6-5; DNA: TGTGCCAGCAGGCAACCTCCCGGAGAGACCCAGTACTTC; CDR3: CASRQPPGETQYF
size: .; J: TRBJ2-5; D: TRBD2; V: TRBV30; DNA: TGTGCTTGGGAGCGGGAGCACTGGGAGACCCAGTACTTC; CDR3: CAWEREHWETQYF
size: once; J: TRBJ2-3; D: TRBD1; V: TRBV19; DNA: TGTGCCACCGAACAGGGGGCAGCAGATACGCAGTATTTT; CDR3: CATEQGAADTQYF
size: .; J: TRBJ1-2; D: .; V: TRBV14; DNA: TGTGCCAGCAGCCCATCAGACTATGGCTACACCTTC; CDR3: CASSPSDYGYTF
size: .; J: TRBJ1-2; D: .; V: TRBV6-1; DNA: TGTGCCAGCATATTCTTTCGGGAGATGGGCTATGGCTACACCTTC; CDR3: CASIFFREMGYGYTF
size: .; J: TRBJ2-5; D: .; V: TRBV7-6; DNA: TGTGCCAGCAGCTTAGAGCTCGAGCCCCAAGAGACCCAGTACTTC; CDR3: CASSLELEPQETQYF
size: .; J: TRBJ1-1; D: .; V: TRBV7-6; DNA: TGTGCCAGCAGCTTAGCGCTTGAGGTGAACACTGAAGCTTTCTTT; CDR3: CASSLALEVNTEAFF
size: .; J: TRBJ2-5; D: TRBD1; V: TRBV7-2; DNA: TGTGCCAGCAGCTCCAGACAGGGTCTAGAGACCCAGTACTTC; CDR3: CASSSRQGLETQYF
size: .; J: TRBJ2-7; D: .; V: TRBV5-1; DNA: TGCGCCAGCAGCTTGGAAGGGAGGAGTTACGAGCAGTACTTC; CDR3: CASSLEGRSYEQYF
size: .; J: TRBJ2-7; D: TRBD2; V: TRBV4-2; DNA: TGTGCCAGCAGCCAAGATGGGGGTAGCGGGGGTTACGAGCAGTACTTC; CDR3: CASSQDGGSGGYEQYF
size: once; J: TRBJ2-1; D: TRBD2; V: TRBV2; DNA: TGTGCCAGCAGTGGGACTAGCGGCTACAATGAGCAGTTCTTC; CDR3: CASSGTSGYNEQFF
size: .; J: TRBJ2-7; D: .; V: TRBV6-5; DNA: TGTGCCAGCAGCTCCACGACTCAACAAATCTACGAGCAGTACTTC; CDR3: CASSSTTQQIYEQYF
size: .; J: TRBJ2-1; D: TRBD2; V: TRBV5-4; DNA: TGTGCCAGCAGCCCACCGGGACTAGCGGGGAGCTCCTACAATGAGCAGTTCTTC; CDR3: CASSPPGLAGSSYNEQFF
size: once; J: TRBJ1-2; D: .; V: TRBV5-1; DNA: TGCGCCAGCAGCTTGCAAAGTTTTTTGGGGGCCGCTGTCTACACCTTC; CDR3: CASSLQSFLGAAVYTF
size: .; J: TRBJ1-1; D: .; V: TRBV18; DNA: TGTGCCAGCTCACCACCGCGGGGCTTTAGGGTCATGAACACTGAAGCTTTCTTT; CDR3: CASSPPRGFRVMNTEAFF
size: .; J: TRBJ1-6; D: .; V: TRBV6-1; DNA: TGTGCCAGCAGTGGGTTATCGGTCAGGGGCTCACCCCTCCACTTT; CDR3: CASSGLSVRGSPLHF
size: few; J: TRBJ1-1; D: .; V: TRBV30; DNA: TGTGCCTGGAGTGTACTAGGGCTGATGAACACTGAAGCTTTCTTT; CDR3: CAWSVLGLMNTEAFF
size: .; J: TRBJ1-2; D: .; V: TRBV4-3; DNA: TGCGCCAGCAGCCAAGTCGTTATTAGGGGCTATGGCTACACCTTC; CDR3: CASSQVVIRGYGYTF
size: once; J: TRBJ1-2; D: TRBD1; V: TRBV4-3; DNA: TGCGCCAGCAGCCAAGAACAGGGGTTACCTAACTATGGCTACACCTTC; CDR3: CASSQEQGLPNYGYTF
size: .; J: TRBJ1-5; D: .; V: TRBV19; DNA: TGTGCCAGTAGTATAGGGAGTAGCAATCAGCCCCAGCATTTT; CDR3: CASSIGSSNQPQHF
size: .; J: TRBJ2-1; D: .; V: TRBV11-3; DNA: TGTGCCAGCGGCCGCACACAGGGCCTTAGGGTGGAGCAGTTCTTC; CDR3: CASGRTQGLRVEQFF
size: .; J: TRBJ2-1; D: .; V: TRBV5-1; DNA: TGCGCCACCGTTCCCAGGGGCAATGAGCAGTTCTTC; CDR3: CATVPRGNEQFF
size: .; J: TRBJ2-2; D: .; V: TRBV27; DNA: TGTGCCAGCAGAACGAGGGGGAATCCCGGGGAGCTGTTTTTT; CDR3: CASRTRGNPGELFF
size: .; J: TRBJ2-7; D: TRBD2; V: TRBV6-1; DNA: TGTGCCAGCAGTGCTTGGTTAGCGGGAGAGCCAAGCTCCTACGAGCAGTACTTC; CDR3: CASSAWLAGEPSSYEQYF
size: .; J: TRBJ2-1; D: TRBD2; V: TRBV29-1; DNA: TGCAGCGTTGCCCCAGCGGGAGTGAACAATGAGCAGTTCTTC; CDR3: CSVAPAGVNNEQFF
size: .; J: TRBJ1-1; D: .; V: TRBV29-1; DNA: TGCAGCGTTAGGGGCACTGAAGCTTTCTTT; CDR3: CSVRGTEAFF
size: once; J: TRBJ2-7; D: TRBD2; V: TRBV7-2; DNA: TGTGCCAGCAGCTTCCAATTAGCGGGGGAATCCTACGAGCAGTACTTC; CDR3: CASSFQLAGESYEQYF
size: .; J: TRBJ2-7; D: TRBD1; V: TRBV6-5; DNA: TGTGCCAGCACCCGGACAGGGGGCTACGAGCAGTACTTC; CDR3: CASTRTGGYEQYF
size: .; J: TRBJ2-1; D: TRBD2; V: TRBV5-1; DNA: TGCGCCAGCAGCGGAGGGACTAGCGGACTGAACAATGAGCAGTTCTTC; CDR3: CASSGGTSGLNNEQFF
size: .; J: TRBJ2-3; D: TRBD2; V: TRBV4-3; DNA: TGCGCCAGCAGCCAAGCCCGGACTAGCGGGAGGGCAGATACGCAGTATTTT; CDR3: CASSQARTSGRADTQYF
size: once; J: TRBJ2-1; D: .; V: TRBV6-6; DNA: TGTGCCAGCAGTTACGGCAGAAGCTCCTACAATGAGCAGTTCTTC; CDR3: CASSYGRSSYNEQFF
size: .; J: TRBJ1-1; D: TRBD1; V: TRBV5-1; DNA: TGCGCCAGCAGGAACCCTAACCCGGGACAGGGGCGGTTCACTGAAGCTTTCTTT; CDR3: CASRNPNPGQGRFTEAFF
size: .; J: TRBJ2-2; D: .; V: TRBV12-5; DNA: TGTGCTAGTGGCCCCCCCGCCCTTACAGGGAGAAGGAACACCGGGGAGCTGTTTTTT; CDR3: CASGPPALTGRRNTGELFF
size: .; J: TRBJ2-2; D: .; V: TRBV5-1; DNA: TGCGCCAGCAGGGGACTTTCAACCCCTCTCACCGGGGAGCTGTTTTTT; CDR3: CASRGLSTPLTGELFF
size: .; J: TRBJ2-1; D: .; V: TRBV10-1; DNA: TGCGCCAGCAGTGAGGCCGGGGAACACCTGGCGTACAATGAGCAGTTCTTC; CDR3: CASSEAGEHLAYNEQFF
size: once; J: TRBJ2-3; D: TRBD2; V: TRBV5-4; DNA: TGTGCCAGCAGGACGGGACTAGCTACCACAGATACGCAGTATTTT; CDR3: CASRTGLATTDTQYF
size: .; J: TRBJ2-2; D: .; V: TRBV6-6; DNA: TGTGCCAGCAGTTACTCGTTCGGGGTCTACACCGGGGAGCTGTTTTTT; CDR3: CASSYSFGVYTGELFF
size: .; J: TRBJ2-7; D: TRBD1; V: TRBV11-1; DNA: TGTGCCAGCAGCGTAGGACAGGGGGGAACCTACGAGCAGTACTTC; CDR3: CASSVGQGGTYEQYF
size: once; J: TRBJ2-7; D: .; V: TRBV5-6; DNA: TGTGCCAGCAGTTGGGCAGGGTTAGGCAGAGAGCAGTACTTC; CDR3: CASSWAGLGREQYF
size: .; J: TRBJ2-6; D: TRBD1; V: TRBV2; DNA: TGTGCCAGCAGCCTCAGGGGGCCCTTCTCTGGGGCCAACGTCCTGACTTTC; CDR3: CASSLRGPFSGANVLTF
size: .; J: TRBJ1-1; D: TRBD1; V: TRBV6-6; DNA: TGTGCCAGCAGTTACCCAAGGGACAGGGGGGACACTGAAGCTTTCTTT; CDR3: CASSYPRDRGDTEAFF
size: .; J: TRBJ2-1; D: TRBD2; V: TRBV7-3; DNA: TGTGCCAGCAGCACACAGACTAGCAGTGAGCAGTTCTTC; CDR3: CASSTQTSSEQFF
size: once; J: TRBJ1-2; D: TRBD1; V: TRBV5-6; DNA: TGTGCCAGCAGCCTGGGGGGCAGGGGGAATGGCTACACCTTC; CDR3: CASSLGGRGNGYTF
size: .; J: TRBJ2-1; D: .; V: TRBV5-1; DNA: TGCGCCAGCAGCTTGACAACCCCGCAGGAGCAGTTCTTC; CDR3: CASSLTTPQEQFF
size: .; J: TRBJ1-1; D: .; V: TRBV6-6; DNA: TGTGCCAGCAACCTTCAACAGGGACCGACTGAAGCTTTCTTT; CDR3: CASNLQQGPTEAFF
size: .; J: TRBJ1-2; D: .; V: TRBV29-1; DNA: TGCAGCGTTAATAAGATGCGAAACTATGGCTACACCTTC; CDR3: CSVNKMRNYGYTF
size: .; J: TRBJ1-2; D: TRBD1; V: TRBV11-1; DNA: TGTGCCAGCAGCGACCAAACAGGGGGCGATGGCTACACCTTC; CDR3: CASSDQTGGDGYTF
size: .; J: TRBJ2-7; D: TRBD1; V: TRBV28; DNA: TGTGCCAGCAGTTTCCGGGACAGGGAGACCTACGAGCAGTACTTC; CDR3: CASSFRDRETYEQYF
size: .; J: TRBJ2-2; D: .; V: TRBV7-8; DNA: TGTGCCAGCAGCCCCCTCCCCGGGTTCGGGGAGCTGTTTTTT; CDR3: CASSPLPGFGELFF
size: .; J: TRBJ1-5; D: .; V: TRBV2; DNA: TGTGCCAGCAGCCACCGAGTTTCAGGGGCCAGTCAGCCCCAGCATTTT; CDR3: CASSHRVSGASQPQHF
size: .; J: TRBJ1-2; D: TRBD1; V: TRBV19; DNA: TGTGCCAGTAGTATGATGTGGGACAGGGGGCTTGGGGGCTACACCTTC; CDR3: CASSMMWDRGLGGYTF
size: .; J: TRBJ2-1; D: .; V: TRBV5-1; DNA: TGCGCCAGCAGCTTTCACAGGGTATTGGGAAAGGATGAGCAGTTCTTC; CDR3: CASSFHRVLGKDEQFF
size: .; J: TRBJ2-5; D: TRBD1; V: TRBV5-1; DNA: TGCGCCAGCAGCGTGGGACAGGGTGGCGAGACCCAGTACTTC; CDR3: CASSVGQGGETQYF
size: .; J: TRBJ1-6; D: .; V: TRBV30; DNA: TGTGCCTTCCAGGGGAGAAATAATTCACCCCTCCACTTT; CDR3: CAFQGRNNSPLHF
size: .; J: TRBJ1-4; D: .; V: TRBV5-1; DNA: TGCGCCAGCAGCTTGGGGACAGCGGCCGATGAAAAACTGTTTTTT; CDR3: CASSLGTAADEKLFF
size: .; J: TRBJ2-7; D: .; V: TRBV5-1; DNA: TGCGCCAGCAGCTCATCCTACGAGCAGTACTTC; CDR3: CASSSSYEQYF